The entry that follows covers one TCR beta chain sequence. CDR1 and CDR2 from the germline V gene are SGHAT and FQNNGV. This CDR3 is 14 amino acids long. This specimen belongs to a study of tumor-infiltrating lymphocytes in primary liver carcinoma. Study overall: Measuring roughly 4.2 to 10 cm across, the tumors were staged as T1-T3 N0M0.

With a constant-region primer, TCR beta cDNA was made from approximately 450 ng of total RNA. It was through three nested multiplex PCR rounds of slightly modified ARM-PCR that TCR beta libraries arose. PCR rounds one and two used TRBV1-TRBV30 forward primers with a C-beta reverse primer for about 11 cycles each. TCRdb ran MiXCR on the multiplex PCR reads and lists one entry per CDR3 protein. The sample includes about 99,000 distinct CDR3 sequences, around three quarters of them seen just once. Each 20-30 mg portion of unsorted bulk tissue served as the source for co-extraction of RNA and DNA. The source of this sequence is a woman aged 60 to 75 with primary liver carcinoma and hepatitis B virus infection. Material: liver tumor tissue from sampling region 5. Subset meaning: tumor region T5, tumor centre. V gene TRBV11-2 combines with J gene TRBJ2-1; D is unresolved. As DNA, the CDR3 is TGTAAGAGCAGCTTAGCCCTTAACTACAATGAGCAGTTCTTC. Its protein is CKSSLALNYNEQFF. Variable domain in full (rest from reference TRBV11-2 and TRBJ2-1): EAGVAQSPRYKIIEKRQSVAFWCNPISGHATLYWYQQILGQGPKLLIQFQNNGVVDDSQLPKDRFSAERLKGVDSTLKIQPAKLEDSAVYLCKSSLALNYNEQFFGPGTRLTVL.